The 2 T cell receptor beta chains given below trace back to one sample, sequenced in a study of early T cells in non-severe SARS-CoV-2 infection. TCRdb fed the 5' RACE reads into MiXCR, producing one record per CDR3 protein. Among 65,000 to 95,000 distinct CDR3 sequences listed, 7.5% to 10% were seen once. Sample: whole blood. The receptors stem from an adult who was a healthcare worker with PCR-confirmed SARS-CoV-2 infection or an uninfected control (not recorded which).

There are many counts of this clonotype. The CDR3 region is CASSSTGSAGELFF. The CDR3 DNA follows: TGTGCCAGCAGCTCGACAGGATCCGCCGGGGAGCTGTTTTTT. This sequence joins TRBV11-2 and TRBJ2-2; possible D gene TRBD1, 6 bases. Germline CDR1 is SGHAT and CDR2 is FQNNGV. The CDR3 contains 14 residues. The germline V and J ends were trimmed by 4 bases and 6 bases, with 12 bases remaining between them.

The chain carries TRBV5-1 and TRBJ1-2; D not certain. Germline V gene data show CDR1 as SGHRS and CDR2 as YFSETQ. The CDR3 length is 13 residues. V lost 4 bases to trimming and J lost 8 bases, with 15 bases between them. As DNA, the CDR3 is TGCGCCAGCAGCGCCGGAATACGGTACGGCTACACCTTC. Translated, it gives CASSAGIRYGYTF.